The 22 T cell receptor beta chains below all came from one sample that was sequenced in a study of T cells in Graves' hyperthyroidism and ophthalmopathy. Amplification of TCR beta CDR3 regions was performed using RNA transcripts as template. HTBI primers were used for first-round RT-PCR of the TCR CDR3. TCRdb itself ran the multiplex PCR reads through MiXCR, one entry per CDR3 protein. Of almost 600,000 distinct CDR3 sequences in the sample, roughly 13% were seen once. Source material: blood. Receptor source: a woman in her thirties with Graves' hyperthyroidism that later progressed to Graves' ophthalmopathy.

This clonotype occurred many times. The CDR3 nucleotides are TGTGCCAGCTCTCCCGAGATGAACAGGGAAGGGACCCAGTACTTC. Translated: CASSPEMNREGTQYF. The V and J genes are TRBV18 and TRBJ2-5; TRBD1 might be the D (6 bases). This CDR3 spans 15 amino acids. CDR1 is KGHSH and CDR2 is LQKENI in the germline V gene. Deletions cut 6 bases from V and 7 bases from J, with 21 bases between.

Ten or more counts support this clonotype. The chain combines TRBV7-2 with TRBJ2-5; 14 positions match TRBD2. Germline-derived CDR1 and CDR2 are SGHTA and FQGNSA. The ends lost 6 bases at V and 5 bases at J; junction bases unmatched: 5. The CDR3 is 15 residues long. The CDR3 nucleotides are TGTGCCAGCAGTTCTGGGACTAGCGGGAGTGAGACCCAGTACTTC. Translating gives CASSSGTSGSETQYF.

This clonotype was counted between two and nine times. V and J are TRBV5-1 and TRBJ2-6; TRBD1 matches at 9 bases. This CDR3 is 16 amino acids long. Trimming removed 0 bases from V and 2 bases from J; junction bases left unmatched: 0. Germline assignment: CDR1 SGHRS and CDR2 YFSETQ. As DNA, the CDR3 is TGCGCCAGCAGCTTGGGGACAGGGGCTGGGGCCAACGTCCTGACTTTC. It is translated as CASSLGTGAGANVLTF.

The V gene is TRBV3-1, the J gene TRBJ2-4, with D unresolved. V was trimmed by 1 base and J by 0 bases, leaving 10 bases between them. Germline V CDR1 and CDR2: LGHDT, YNNKEL (reference sequence). This CDR3 spans 16 amino acids. CDR3 DNA sequence: TGTGCCAGCAGCCAAGCAGTGTCGCTAGCCAAAAACATTCAGTACTTC. As protein: CASSQAVSLAKNIQYF.

This clonotype was recorded a few times. V and J are TRBV9 and TRBJ1-1; D remains ambiguous. V lost 3 bases to trimming and J lost 1 base, with 10 bases between them. Germline-derived CDR1 and CDR2 are SGDLS and YYNGEE. This CDR3 has 14 amino acids. As DNA, the CDR3 is TGTGCCAGCAGCGGAACGGAACCGAACACTGAAGCTTTCTTT. It translates to CASSGTEPNTEAFF.

V usage is TRBV6-1 and J usage is TRBJ2-1, with 8 bases fitting TRBD2. Unmatched junction bases numbered 16, after V lost 7 bases and J lost 8 bases. Germline CDR1 and CDR2: MNHNS and SASEGT. The CDR3 sequence is 16 residues long. DNA for the CDR3: TGTGCCAGCACCGTAAAAAAAGGACTAGCTCGGGATGAGCAGTTCTTC. Amino acids: CASTVKKGLARDEQFF.

In its sample, this clonotype was seen a few times. The chain combines TRBV7-9 with TRBJ1-2, with TRBD1 matching 7 bases. The ends lost 0 bases at V and 1 base at J; junction bases unmatched: 8. Germline CDR1 and CDR2: SEHNR and FQNEAQ (reference sequence). The CDR3 sequence is 17 residues long. CDR3 in DNA: TGTGCCAGCAGCTTAGCTCGGGACAGAAACATTAACTATGGCTACACCTTC. It specifies CASSLARDRNINYGYTF.

This clonotype was seen repeatedly, ten times or more. The chain recombines TRBV14 with TRBJ1-6; 10 bases fit TRBD1. CDR1 and CDR2 (germline): SGHDN, FVKESK. This CDR3 is 15 amino acids long. V lost 2 bases and J lost 9; bases outside the gene matches: 4. The CDR3 region is CASSQRDRGGSPLHF. For the CDR3, the DNA is TGTGCCAGCAGCCAAAGGGACAGGGGCGGTTCACCCCTCCACTTT. The full variable domain, rest sourced from reference TRBV14 and TRBJ1-6, is EAGVTQFPSHSVIEKGQTVTLRCDPISGHDNLYWYRRVMGKEIKFLLHFVKESKQDESGMPNNRFLAERTGGTYSTLKVQPAELEDSGVYFCASSQRDRGGSPLHFGNGTRLTVT.

This clonotype came up a few times. The rearrangement joins TRBV29-1 to TRBJ1-1, with a possible D match to TRBD1 (6 bases). V gave up 7 bases and J gave up 1 base, with 13 bases separating them. CDR1 is SQVTM, CDR2 ANQGSEA, per germline. This CDR3 is built from 13 residues. The CDR3 is CSATGTTNTEAFF. The CDR3 nucleotides read TGCAGCGCCACCGGGACAACGAACACTGAAGCTTTCTTT.

This clonotype was detected many times. The chain recombines TRBV12-3 or TRBV12-4 with TRBJ2-1; 7 nucleotides match TRBD2. Germline trimming cut 8 bases from V and 6 bases from J; bases unmatched to any gene: 7. This CDR3 contains 13 residues. CDR3 sequence reads: CASDRPGGNEQFF. DNA for the CDR3: TGTGCCAGCGACCGACCGGGGGGCAATGAGCAGTTCTTC.

The rearrangement links TRBV5-1 to TRBJ2-2; TRBD2 matches at 8 bases. This CDR3 contains 16 residues. The V gene end was trimmed by 4 bases and the J gene end by 6 bases; junction bases not matched to a gene: 11. Germline V CDR1 and CDR2: SGHRS, YFSETQ. CDR3 coding DNA: TGCGCCAGCAGCAAGAGGGGGACTAGTGAGGCCGGGGAGCTGTTTTTT. It encodes CASSKRGTSEAGELFF.

About this clonotype: The junction shows a germline mismatch at one end, possibly a read error. The V and J genes are TRBV11-3 and TRBJ1-4; D ambiguous. Germline CDR1 reads SGHNT; CDR2 reads YENEEA. This CDR3 has 14 residues. This CDR3 is CASSSKPTNEKLSF. For the CDR3, the DNA is TGTGCCAGCAGCTCTAAACCAACTAATGAAAAACTGTCTTTT.

This clonotype was detected many times. The CDR3 DNA sequence: TGTGCCAGTAGTCCTGGGGACGGATCTTTCTATGGCTACACCTTC. It yields the protein CASSPGDGSFYGYTF. The chain uses TRBV19 and TRBJ1-2; TRBD1 might be the D (5 bases). The CDR3 covers 15 residues. Germline assignment: CDR1 LNHDA and CDR2 SQIVND (reference sequence). Trimming removed 5 bases from V and 4 bases from J, with 17 bases in between.

This clonotype was seen a few times. V is TRBV5-5 and J is TRBJ2-7; D is unclear. The CDR3 is 11 amino acids. Per germline, CDR1 SGHKS and CDR2 YYEKEE (reference sequence). V dropped 5 bases and J dropped 2 bases, with 5 bases sitting between them. The CDR3 DNA is TGTGCCAGCAGATGGGCCTACGAGCAGTACTTC. Its protein is CASRWAYEQYF.

Concerning this clonotype: This may stem from a read error, because a much larger clone lies one nucleotide away. This CDR3 is CASNGLGYDYTF. Written as DNA, the CDR3 is TGTGCCAGCAACGGGTTAGGCTATGACTACACCTTC. The rearrangement uses TRBV28 and TRBJ1-2; D gene uncertain. This CDR3 has 12 residues. CDR1 MDHEN and CDR2 SYDVKM come from the germline V gene.

In the case of this clonotype: The junction departs from the called germline gene at one end, perhaps through a read error. The J gene is TRBJ2-2, the V gene TRBV27; D is unresolved. The CDR3 covers 16 residues. Germline CDR1 is MNHEY and CDR2 is SMNVEV (reference sequence). CDR3 in amino acids: CASSDSHGPNTEELFF. The CDR3 DNA sequence: TGTGCCAGCAGTGATTCTCACGGGCCGAACACCGAGGAGCTGTTTTTT.

This clonotype was seen repeatedly, ten times or more. V gene TRBV18 combines with J gene TRBJ1-2; D is ambiguous. Trimming cost V 3 bases and J 5 bases, with 16 bases left between them. This CDR3 is 15 amino acids long. Germline CDR1 KGHSH, CDR2 LQKENI. The CDR3 loop reads CASSPGGSDVYGYTF. The CDR3 bases are TGTGCCAGCTCACCGGGAGGCAGCGACGTTTATGGCTACACCTTC.

The rearrangement joins TRBV20-1 to TRBJ2-1; D is undetermined. Germline-derived CDR1 and CDR2 are DFQATT and SNEGSKA (reference sequence). The CDR3 is 13 amino acids. CDR3 loop: CSALELSSYEQFF. Here the CDR3 DNA reads TGCAGCGCCCTGGAGTTGAGCTCCTATGAGCAGTTCTTC.

This clonotype was detected many times. The rearrangement links TRBV12-3 or TRBV12-4 to TRBJ2-7; the D is unclear. This CDR3 comprises 11 residues. The V and J ends lost 2 bases and 3 bases respectively, with 2 bases between them. This CDR3 reads CASSLNYEQYF. The CDR3 DNA reads TGTGCCAGCAGTTTAAACTACGAGCAGTACTTC.

The chain combines TRBV6-5 with TRBJ1-3; no firm D call. Trimming shortened V by 2 bases and J by 1 base, and 12 bases separated the two germline ends. The germline V gene encodes CDR1 MNHEY and CDR2 SVGAGI. The CDR3 loop spans 16 amino acids. The CDR3 region has the DNA TGTGCCAGCAGTTACGGGCCGGGAGAATCTGGAAACACCATATATTTT. This sequence encodes CASSYGPGESGNTIYF.

The table lists this clonotype with many counts. For the CDR3, the DNA is TGTGCCAGCAGTTTTCTGATGAATAATTCACCCCTCCACTTT. Residues: CASSFLMNNSPLHF. The rearrangement joins TRBV12-3 or TRBV12-4 to TRBJ1-6, with D unresolved. Trimming stripped 3 bases from V and 5 bases from J, with 8 bases between. CDR3 length: 14 residues.

This clonotype occurred a few times. The chain uses TRBV7-3 and TRBJ2-3; TRBD2 matches at 7 bases. V trimming: 5 bases; J trimming: 1 base; junction bases outside the gene matches: 9. CDR1 is SGHTA, CDR2 FQGTGA, per germline. The CDR3 runs 16 residues. The CDR3 DNA sequence: TGTGCCAGCAGCCCGAAACTAGCGACCCGCACAGATACGCAGTATTTT. Its protein product is CASSPKLATRTDTQYF.